The source of this TCR beta chain is a study of identical twins. Overall study findings and caveats: For monozygotic twins, models underestimated out-of-frame TCR alpha sharing.

Worth noting for this clonotype: The antigen is undetermined.

CDR3 length: 17 residues. MiXCR, run by TCRdb on the 5' RACE reads, gives a single entry per CDR3 protein. The repertoire includes 500,000 to 550,000 distinct CDR3 sequences, 20% to 25% of them detected once, and approximately 0.52% sits in the top ten. These same records also appear under a second study, on yellow fever vaccine responses in identical twins.

The clonotype was recovered from a woman aged 18 to 35 in good health. The sample was CD4+ T cells sorted from blood. The chain uses TRBV21-1 and TRBJ2-1; TRBD2 is the table's D call, not checked against the DNA. TRBV21-1 counts as a pseudogene. For the CDR3, the DNA is TGTGCCAGCAGCAAAGGTCGCGCGGGAGGGTCCTACAATGAGCAGTTCTTC. As protein: CASSKGRAGGSYNEQFF.